This T cell receptor beta chain derives from a study of vaccination and CD4 T cells after COVID-19. In the study overall: Either the Pfizer-BioNTech BNT162b2 or Moderna mRNA-1273 vaccine was given as two doses. Overlapping spike peptides of SARS-CoV-2, HCoV-NL63, HCoV-OC43 and HCoV-229E were used, and cells were stimulated with them.

The sample holds a few counts of this clonotype. What it binds is unknown. Germline CDR1 MDHEN, CDR2 SYDVKM. Trimming shortened V by 10 bases and J by 5 bases, and 12 bases separated the two germline ends. There are 13 residues in the CDR3. With the Oncomine TCR Beta short-read assay, DNA from cultured CD4+ T cells was sequenced. CD4+ T cells were cultured, and genomic DNA was extracted from them. TCRdb reanalysed the PCR reads using MiXCR and keeps one entry per CDR3 protein. The sample includes some 9,900 distinct CDR3 sequences, about 32% seen only once; the top ten take roughly 13%. Treatment denoted: roughly ten-day PBMC culture with coronavirus spike peptide pools or control peptides (ViraFEST assay). The collection of CD4+ T cells from the unexposed donor took place before the COVID-19 pandemic (2011-2018). Each well held a few million PBMCs in IL-2 (10 IU/ml) medium with roughly 9.2 ug/ml peptide pools. A half-volume replacement of the medium with fresh IL-2 medium was performed on days 3 and 7.

The receptor was derived from a human donor in good health. Source material: CD4+ T cells from blood, cultured in vitro. The chain joins TRBV28 to TRBJ1-6; unclear D gene. In nucleotides, the CDR3 is TGTGCCACCAAGGCTTTCCATAATTCACCCCTCCACTTT. As protein: CATKAFHNSPLHF.